This T cell receptor (beta chain) was sequenced for a study of T cells after somatic rescue of genetic block. The trim removed 5 bases at V and 3 bases at J, leaving 6 bases unmatched. The CDR3 length is 15 residues. CDR1 and CDR2 from the germline V gene are SGHTA and FQGTGA. Data came from immunoSEQ multiplex PCR; TCRdb stores just in-frame clones and leaves some out. The sample carries around 70,000 clones, under 95% recorded once. Material: peripheral blood mononuclear cells (PBMCs). The TCR was taken from a man aged 40-50 years. This sequence joins TRBV7-3 and TRBJ2-1, with 8 bases that match TRBD1. CDR3 residues: CASSVTGGGYNEQFF. CDR3 in DNA: TGTGCCAGCAGCGTTACAGGGGGTGGCTACAATGAGCAGTTCTTC.